This T cell receptor beta chain was obtained from a study of blood T cell repertoires in COVID-19. Turning to the study itself: From T cells, B-cell-depleted T cells, or PBMCs came the material, which was cDNA or gDNA.

Participants, 18 to 89 years old, spanned 25 or so US areas. The study assigned cohorts using participant-reported clinical history. Donors of Cohort 3 who recovered were those that had two negative PCRs, clearance, or symptom resolution. The assay was immunoSEQ multiplex PCR, and TCRdb's table has in-frame clones only and misses some. Of roughly 200,000 clones listed, roughly 77% are singletons. With 4 bases clipped from V and 3 bases from J, the junction kept 2 bases outside the gene matches. CDR1 KGHSH and CDR2 LQKENI come from the germline V gene. The CDR3 runs 15 residues. This clonotype originated in a man between 40 and 49 years old who had recovered from COVID-19. Sequencing was done on a sample of PBMCs or T cells enriched from blood (not recorded which). The chain couples TRBV18 to TRBJ2-7, with 14 bases aligning to TRBD2. Here the CDR3 reads CASSLGTSGGYEQYF. DNA of the CDR3: TGTGCCAGCTCACTCGGGACTAGCGGGGGCTACGAGCAGTACTTC.